What follows are 10 T cell receptor beta chains derived from one specimen sequenced in a study of blood T cell repertoires in COVID-19. TCRdb's copy holds only in-frame clones and misses some; the assay was immunoSEQ multiplex PCR. Of under 300,000 clones detected, 70% to 90% appear once; the ten largest clones hold over 10%. What was sequenced was peripheral blood. The receptors come from a woman aged 70 to 79 with COVID-19, enrolled during active disease.

The V gene is TRBV14, the J gene TRBJ2-7; the match to TRBD1 covers 8 bases. The CDR3 extends over 14 amino acids. Trimming took 7 bases from V and 3 from J; bases not matched to a gene: 8. The germline V gene has CDR1 SGHDN and CDR2 FVKESK. The CDR3 nucleotides are TGTGCCAGCAACTCCAGGGGGCAGGACTACGAGCAGTACTTC. Translation gives CASNSRGQDYEQYF.

This chain uses TRBV28 with TRBJ2-3; tentative D call: TRBD2 (5 bases). CDR1 is MDHEN and CDR2 is SYDVKM in the germline V gene. V lost 8 bases, J lost 3 bases, and 15 bases lay in between. The CDR3 loop spans 14 amino acids. Here the CDR3 DNA reads TGTGCCAGCGAGGGAGCAGGAACTACAGATACGCAGTATTTT. Translating it yields CASEGAGTTDTQYF. The whole variable domain, remainder taken from reference TRBV28 and TRBJ2-3, is DVKVTQSSRYLVKRTGEKVFLECVQDMDHENMFWYRQDPGLGLRLIYFSYDVKMKEKGDIPEGYSVSREKKERFSLILESASTNQTSMYLCASEGAGTTDTQYFGPGTRLTVL.

In DNA, the CDR3 is TGTGCCTGGAGTGTACCCCGGGGAAAACTGTTTTTT. Translation: CAWSVPRGKLFF. The chain uses TRBV30 and TRBJ1-4; D gene uncertain. Germline-derived CDR1 and CDR2 are GTSNPN and SVGIG (reference sequence). The CDR3 is 12 residues long. The V end lost 0 bases, the J end lost 10 bases, and 9 bases lay between the germline ends. Complete variable domain (other parts from reference TRBV30 and TRBJ1-4): SQTIHQWPATLVQPVGSPLSLECTVEGTSNPNLYWYRQAAGRGLQLLFYSVGIGQISSEVPQNLSASRPQDRQFILSSKKLLLSDSGFYLCAWSVPRGKLFFGSGTQLSVL.

The chain employs TRBV7-2 and TRBJ2-4; D possibly corresponds to TRBD2 (6 bases). Trimming shortened V by 2 bases and J by 3 bases, and 17 bases separated the two germline ends. The CDR3 has 17 amino acids. Germline CDR1 SGHTA, CDR2 FQGNSA. The CDR3, as DNA: TGTGCCAGCAGCTTAAACTCGGCTAGCGTGGTCAAAAACATTCAGTACTTC. Amino acids: CASSLNSASVVKNIQYF.

The V call is TRBV10-3, the J call TRBJ2-5; 8 bases are shared with TRBD1. Germline trimming cut 5 bases from V and 5 bases from J; bases unmatched to any gene: 10. There are 15 residues in the CDR3. Germline V gene sequence: CDR1 ENHRY, CDR2 SYGVKD. Here the CDR3 DNA reads TGTGCCATCAGTCCCTGGACAGGGCTGGGGGAGACCCAGTACTTC. This translates into CAISPWTGLGETQYF.

J is TRBJ2-1 and V is TRBV5-1; TRBD1 aligns across 7 bases. The CDR3 is 15 amino acids. The junction had 9 bases not matched to a gene; V was cut back by 6 bases and J by 3 bases. The germline V gene has CDR1 SGHRS and CDR2 YFSETQ. The CDR3 nucleotides read TGCGCCAGCATAAGACAGGGTGGGCACTACAATGAGCAGTTCTTC. This gives the protein CASIRQGGHYNEQFF.

J is TRBJ1-5 and V is TRBV20-1; D is possibly TRBD1 (5 bases). This CDR3 spans 14 amino acids. Deletions cut 3 bases from V and 7 bases from J, with 16 bases between. Germline CDR1 reads DFQATT; CDR2 reads SNEGSKA (reference sequence). CDR3 DNA: TGCAGTGCTAGTTTTTCGGGGGGAGGACAGCCCCAGCATTTT. This codes for CSASFSGGGQPQHF.

This chain uses TRBV3-1 (or the pseudogene TRBV3-2) with TRBJ1-4, with 8 bases that match TRBD1. This CDR3 is built from 16 residues. The V segment lost 2 bases and the J segment 8 bases; nucleotides outside the gene matches: 10. The germline V gene encodes CDR1 LGHDT and CDR2 YNNKEL (reference sequence). The CDR3 DNA is TGTGCCAGCAGCCAAAGAGGTGGACAGGGTGCAGAAAAACTGTTTTTT. Protein product: CASSQRGGQGAEKLFF.

The chain couples TRBV14 to TRBJ1-1, with unresolved D. V was shortened by 0 bases and J by 5 bases, with 10 bases between the two germline ends. Germline V gene sequence: CDR1 SGHDN, CDR2 FVKESK. The CDR3 loop spans 14 amino acids. CDR3: CASSQDGRETEAFF. The CDR3 bases are TGTGCCAGCAGCCAAGACGGACGGGAAACTGAAGCTTTCTTT.

V and J are TRBV6-5 and TRBJ1-6; D gene unclear. V was trimmed by 2 bases and J by 4 bases, leaving 12 bases between them. Germline lookup yields CDR1 MNHEY and CDR2 SVGAGI. The CDR3 is 16 amino acids. CDR3 protein: CASSYNGGSYNSPLHF. CDR3 coding DNA: TGTGCCAGCAGTTACAACGGCGGGTCATATAATTCACCCCTCCACTTT.